Listed below are T cell receptor beta chains from one sample, sequenced in a study of blood T cell repertoires in COVID-19. The method was immunoSEQ multiplex PCR; TCRdb's version includes in-frame clones alone and lacks a portion of them. The sample includes under 450,000 clones, 89% of them seen just once. Specimen: peripheral blood. These TCRs come from a woman aged 40 to 49 with COVID-19, enrolled during active disease. Each CDR3 is given with its conserved first and last residue. The order of the fields is CDR3 protein, CDR3 DNA, J gene, V gene, clone size, D gene. A D gene is named only where the DNA matches it firmly. A row's size may be missing; if present it is once, few, many or a size class.

CAISRTGEQFF,TGTGCCATCAGCCGGACAGGAGAGCAGTTCTTC,TRBJ2-1,TRBV10-3,-,TRBD1
CASSVGTVIYTDTQYF,TGTGCCAGCAGCGTAGGGACTGTTATCTACACAGATACGCAGTATTTT,TRBJ2-3,TRBV7-8,-,-
CASSLGQTIYEQYF,TGCGCCAGCAGCTTGGGACAGACAATCTACGAGCAGTACTTC,TRBJ2-7,TRBV5-1,-,-
CASSPSTNEKLFF,TGTGCCAGCAGCCCCTCAACTAATGAAAAACTGTTTTTT,TRBJ1-4,TRBV28,-,-
CASKNRVGTEAFF,TGTGCCAGTAAGAACAGGGTTGGCACTGAAGCTTTCTTT,TRBJ1-1,TRBV19,once,-
CASSSSVTGGLNTEAFF,TGTGCCAGCAGCTCTAGCGTGACAGGGGGTTTGAACACTGAAGCTTTCTTT,TRBJ1-1,TRBV7-2,-,TRBD1
CASSLAGHGNTEAFF,TGTGCCAGCAGCTTAGCAGGACACGGGAACACTGAAGCTTTCTTT,TRBJ1-1,TRBV7-8,-,-
CASSVAGTGIDEQYF,TGTGCCAGCAGCGTCGCCGGGACAGGAATCGACGAGCAGTACTTC,TRBJ2-7,TRBV9,-,TRBD1
CASSPRQLWTSGYNEQFF,TGTGCCAGCTCACCTCGACAACTATGGACTAGCGGGTACAATGAGCAGTTCTTC,TRBJ2-1,TRBV18,-,TRBD2
CASSQVHRAGYTF,TGTGCCAGCAGCCAAGTTCACAGGGCGGGCTACACCTTC,TRBJ1-2,TRBV14,-,-
CAWSVRGAGNEKLFF,TGTGCCTGGAGTGTAAGAGGCGCCGGGAATGAAAAACTGTTTTTT,TRBJ1-4,TRBV30,once,-
CSAYKRDRNTEAFF,TGCAGCGCCTACAAGCGCGACAGGAACACTGAAGCTTTCTTT,TRBJ1-1,TRBV29-1,-,-
CAISGGNTEAFF,TGTGCCATCAGCGGGGGTAACACTGAAGCTTTCTTT,TRBJ1-1,TRBV10-3,-,-
CASSRAPGQGNIQYF,TGCGCCAGCAGCCGCGCCCCGGGACAGGGAAACATTCAGTACTTC,TRBJ2-4,TRBV4-3,-,TRBD1
CASSIWSGTSGRGGTQYF,TGTGCCAGTAGTATTTGGTCCGGGACTAGCGGGAGGGGCGGTACGCAGTATTTT,TRBJ2-3,TRBV19,-,TRBD2
CASSGEEQYF,TGTGCCAGCAGTGGAGAAGAGCAGTACTTC,TRBJ2-7,TRBV7-9,-,-
CATSFGPGGNYGYTF,TGTGCCACCAGTTTTGGGCCAGGGGGGAACTATGGCTACACCTTC,TRBJ1-2,TRBV24-1,-,TRBD1
CASSPRSGVSGTGELFF,TGTGCCAGCTCACCACGTTCGGGGGTTAGTGGAACCGGGGAGCTGTTTTTT,TRBJ2-2,TRBV18,-,-
CASSTGNQPQHF,TGTGCCAGCTCGACAGGCAATCAGCCCCAGCATTTT,TRBJ1-5,TRBV2,-,-
CASSPRLQSPLHF,TGTGCCAGCAGCCCCCGTTTACAGTCACCCCTCCACTTT,TRBJ1-6,TRBV7-2,-,-
CASSPDRVNQPQHF,TGCGCCAGCAGCCCCGACAGGGTCAATCAGCCCCAGCATTTT,TRBJ1-5,TRBV4-1,-,TRBD1
CASSLLRDRRNQPQHF,TGTGCCAGCAGCTTACTACGGGACAGGAGGAATCAGCCCCAGCATTTT,TRBJ1-5,TRBV7-8,-,TRBD1
CASSITGGQVEQYF,TGTGCCAGCAGTATTACTGGAGGACAGGTCGAGCAGTACTTC,TRBJ2-7,TRBV28,-,TRBD1
CASSRGRADTQYF,TGTGCCAGTAGCAGGGGGCGCGCAGATACGCAGTATTTT,TRBJ2-3,TRBV19,-,TRBD1
CASNPRRGLGTEAFF,TGTGCCAGCAACCCCCGTAGGGGCCTGGGGACTGAAGCTTTCTTT,TRBJ1-1,TRBV28,-,-
CASSVGLLNTEAFF,TGTGCCAGCAGCGTAGGACTGCTGAACACTGAAGCTTTCTTT,TRBJ1-1,TRBV9,once,-
CASSQDPQGARSGDEQFF,TGCGCCAGCAGCCAAGATCCCCAGGGGGCGCGGTCAGGGGATGAGCAGTTCTTC,TRBJ2-1,TRBV4-3,-,TRBD1
CASSTGTGSSYEQYF,TGTGCCAGCAGCACCGGGACAGGGAGCTCCTACGAGCAGTACTTC,TRBJ2-7,TRBV7-9,-,TRBD1
CASSPVGGNYGYTF,TGTGCCAGCAGTCCCGTCGGGGGGAACTATGGCTACACCTTC,TRBJ1-2,TRBV6-1,-,-
CASRVSWGASGSGYTF,TGTGCCAGCAGGGTCTCATGGGGAGCTTCAGGTTCTGGCTACACCTTC,TRBJ1-2,TRBV7-9,-,-
CASSLVQVNTEAFF,TGCGCCAGCAGCTTGGTTCAGGTGAACACTGAAGCTTTCTTT,TRBJ1-1,TRBV5-1,-,-
CASSQDPGDRATIF,TGTGCCAGCAGCCAAGACCCAGGGGACAGGGCAACGATTTTT,TRBJ2-3,TRBV4-2,-,TRBD1
CASSLRSLSGTQYF,TGTGCCAGCAGCTTACGCAGCCTCTCGGGGACCCAGTACTTC,TRBJ2-5,TRBV7-9,-,-
CASSYSGFGQTNYGYTF,TGTGCCAGCAGTTACTCGGGGTTTGGACAGACTAACTATGGCTACACCTTC,TRBJ1-2,TRBV6-2/TRBV6-3,-,-
CASSFGRGPEAFF,TGTGCCAGCAGTTTTGGCAGGGGACCTGAAGCTTTCTTT,TRBJ1-1,TRBV12-3/TRBV12-4,-,-
CASSVAGQGASGANVLTF,TGTGCCAGCAGCGTAGCAGGACAGGGGGCAAGTGGGGCCAACGTCCTGACTTTC,TRBJ2-6,TRBV9,-,TRBD1
CASSLVTGGGNTIYF,TGTGCCAGCAGCTTAGTGACCGGAGGAGGAAACACCATATATTTT,TRBJ1-3,TRBV7-9,-,-
CASSPSSPRETQYF,TGTGCCAGCTCACCATCTAGCCCTCGGGAGACCCAGTACTTC,TRBJ2-5,TRBV18,-,-
CASSKTPGQRFYEQYF,TGTGCCAGCAGCAAGACTCCGGGACAGCGGTTCTACGAGCAGTACTTC,TRBJ2-7,TRBV7-9,few,TRBD1
CASSQATRGPGNTIYF,TGTGCCAGCAGCCAAGCTACCAGGGGACCTGGAAACACCATATATTTT,TRBJ1-3,TRBV3-1/TRBV3-2,-,-
CASNLAGGYRTGELFF,TGTGCCAGCAATCTAGCGGGGGGGTACCGGACCGGGGAGCTGTTTTTT,TRBJ2-2,TRBV7-2,-,TRBD2
CASSYPPGGSPLHF,TGTGCCAGCAGCTACCCACCTGGAGGTTCACCCCTCCACTTT,TRBJ1-6,TRBV9,-,-
CASSLVAGVYNEQFF,TGCGCCAGCAGCTTGGTGGCAGGGGTGTACAATGAGCAGTTCTTC,TRBJ2-1,TRBV5-1,-,-
CASRLAGGGAKETQYF,TGTGCCAGCAGGTTAGCGGGAGGAGGGGCGAAAGAGACCCAGTACTTC,TRBJ2-5,TRBV7-2,-,TRBD2
CSSQQGAQETQYF,TGCAGCAGTCAACAGGGGGCCCAAGAGACCCAGTACTTC,TRBJ2-5,TRBV29-1,-,TRBD1
CASSEDPQTHENTEAFF,TGTGCCAGCAGTGAAGATCCCCAAACACACGAGAACACTGAAGCTTTCTTT,TRBJ1-1,TRBV6-1,-,-
CASSESGSPYEQYF,TGTGCCAGCAGTGAAAGCGGGAGCCCCTACGAGCAGTACTTC,TRBJ2-7,TRBV2,-,TRBD2
CASSLWADNSPLHF,TGTGCCAGCAGTTTATGGGCAGACAATTCACCCCTCCACTTT,TRBJ1-6,TRBV27,-,-
CASSFGQARDIQYF,TGTGCCAGCAGCTTTGGACAGGCGCGGGACATTCAGTACTTC,TRBJ2-4,TRBV7-8,-,TRBD1
CASSLGGGRGNIQYF,TGCGCCAGCAGCTTGGGGGGTGGCAGGGGAAACATTCAGTACTTC,TRBJ2-4,TRBV5-1,-,-
CASSLARRATNEKLFF,TGTGCCAGCAGCTTAGCAAGGAGGGCAACTAATGAAAAACTGTTTTTT,TRBJ1-4,TRBV7-9,-,-
CASSSGYGYTF,TGTGCCAGCAGTTCCGGCTATGGCTACACCTTC,TRBJ1-2,TRBV28,-,-